This T cell receptor (beta chain) was retrieved from a study of blood T cell repertoires in COVID-19. Study overall: T cells, B-cell-depleted T cells, or PBMCs supplied cDNA or gDNA.

This CDR3 comprises 18 residues. CDR1 is WNHNN and CDR2 is SYGVQD in the germline V gene (reference sequence). The V and J ends lost 3 bases and 1 base respectively, with 19 bases between them. The method was immunoSEQ multiplex PCR; TCRdb's version includes in-frame clones alone and lacks a portion of them. Counted here are fewer than 450,000 clones, more than 85% occurring once; the ten biggest clones make up more than 0.9%. This rearrangement joins TRBV10-1 to TRBJ1-5; D possibly corresponds to TRBD1 (6 bases). The receptor was derived from a woman younger than 45 who had recovered from COVID-19. The sample taken for sequencing was PBMCs or T cells enriched from blood (not recorded which). The CDR3 is CASSDLPTGQVSNQPQHF. The CDR3 nucleotides read TGCGCCAGCAGTGACCTACCGACAGGTCAAGTAAGCAATCAGCCCCAGCATTTT.